The source of this T cell receptor beta chain is a study of CD8 T cells in Susac syndrome. Germline CDR1 SEHNR, CDR2 FQNEAQ (reference sequence). Between the trimmed V and J ends, which lost 5 bases and 8 bases, there was a span of 12 bases. The CDR3 has 12 residues. Random hexamers primed reverse transcription of about 0.45 to 1 ug RNA. Amplification of the TCR beta CDR3 was carried out by immunoSEQ multiplex PCR, which spanned a total of 54 Vbeta and 13 Jbeta segments. One entry per CDR3 protein, called by TCRdb with MiXCR from the immunoSEQ multiplex PCR reads. The sample consists of approximately 46,000 distinct CDR3 sequences, 80% to 95% of them appearing once. CD8+ and CD4+ blood T cells underwent TCR beta sequencing. The CD8+ and CD4+ T cells were negatively isolated, with the TEMRA cells enriched by FACS. Turning to this clonotype: Its antigen is not known.

Whole-study results and caveats: An acknowledgment was made by the study that its TCR sequencing and HLA analysis involved relatively few individuals.

The chain links TRBV7-9 to TRBJ1-1; D is uncertain. The sample taken for sequencing was CD8+ T cells from PBMCs. This clonotype was obtained from a human donor in good health. The CDR3 here is CASSPTADEAFF. Here the CDR3 DNA reads TGTGCCAGCAGCCCGACGGCGGACGAAGCTTTCTTT. The full variable domain, in which reference TRBV7-9 and TRBJ1-1 provide the parts outside the CDR3, is DTGVSQNPRHKITKRGQNVTFRCDPISEHNRLYWYRQTLGQGPEFLTYFQNEAQLEKSRLLSDRFSAERPKGSFSTLEIQRTEQGDSAMYLCASSPTADEAFFGQGTRLTVV.